Sequencing of this T cell receptor (beta chain) was carried out in a study of CD8 T cells in ankylosing spondylitis. General study findings and limits: Characteristic, it appeared, of ankylosing spondylitis blood was a TCR beta motif of roughly eight highly homologous variants.

Germline CDR1 DFQATT, CDR2 SNEGSKA (reference sequence). CDR3 length equals 14 residues. With V trimmed by 6 bases and J by 8 bases, 8 bases remained unmatched. TCRdb passed the 5' RACE reads through MiXCR, listing each CDR3 protein once. Of about 220,000 distinct CDR3 sequences listed, around 25% are singletons. On this clonotype: Its antigen is currently unknown.

This clonotype was obtained from a male donor with ankylosing spondylitis or in good health (not recorded which). The V and J genes are TRBV20-1 and TRBJ2-1; 12 nucleotides align to TRBD2. The sequencing input was blood, either unsorted or a sorted T cell fraction (not recorded which). CDR3 DNA: TGCAGTGCCGAACTAGCGGGGGGATTTTATGAGCAGTTCTTC. Amino acids: CSAELAGGFYEQFF.